A single sample gave rise to the 2 T cell receptor beta chains below, sequenced in a study of vaccination effects on CD4 cells after COVID-19. TCRdb keeps only in-frame clones here, not all; method: immunoSEQ multiplex PCR. This table holds 30,000 to 35,000 clones, approximately 72% found once. Antigens of these TCRs are unknown. Isolation of CD4+ T cells took place after 10 days of culture. A positive SARS-CoV-2 PCR test fell between March and December 2020. Participants received two doses of either the BNT162b2 or mRNA-1273 vaccine. The sample was CD4+ T cells from PBMCs cultured without peptide, taken after COVID-19 vaccination. The receptor source for this set is a human donor who had a prior SARS-CoV-2 infection.

The V call is TRBV7-2, the J call TRBJ2-7, with no clear D. Deletions cut 2 bases from V and 0 bases from J, with 8 bases between. The CDR3 has 14 residues. CDR1 is SGHTA and CDR2 is FQGNSA in the germline V gene. The CDR3 DNA sequence: TGTGCCAGCAGCTTAACGGCCAGCTCCTACGAGCAGTACTTC. Protein: CASSLTASSYEQYF. The variable domain in full, with the rest retrieved from reference TRBV7-2 and TRBJ2-7, is GAGVSQSPSNKVTEKGKDVELRCDPISGHTALYWYRQSLGQGLEFLIYFQGNSAPDKSGLPSDRFSAERTGGSVSTLTIQRTQQEDSAVYLCASSLTASSYEQYFGPGTRLTVT.

This clone was picked up a small number of times. The V and J genes are TRBV30 and TRBJ1-5; 8 positions agree with TRBD1. Germline CDR1 reads GTSNPN; CDR2 reads SVGIG (reference sequence). This CDR3 has 13 residues. Losses at the gene ends were 3 bases for V and 7 bases for J; bases not matched to a gene: 5. The CDR3 nucleotides are TGTGCCTGGAGCGCAGGGGGCATGCAGCCCCAGCATTTT. This gives the protein CAWSAGGMQPQHF.